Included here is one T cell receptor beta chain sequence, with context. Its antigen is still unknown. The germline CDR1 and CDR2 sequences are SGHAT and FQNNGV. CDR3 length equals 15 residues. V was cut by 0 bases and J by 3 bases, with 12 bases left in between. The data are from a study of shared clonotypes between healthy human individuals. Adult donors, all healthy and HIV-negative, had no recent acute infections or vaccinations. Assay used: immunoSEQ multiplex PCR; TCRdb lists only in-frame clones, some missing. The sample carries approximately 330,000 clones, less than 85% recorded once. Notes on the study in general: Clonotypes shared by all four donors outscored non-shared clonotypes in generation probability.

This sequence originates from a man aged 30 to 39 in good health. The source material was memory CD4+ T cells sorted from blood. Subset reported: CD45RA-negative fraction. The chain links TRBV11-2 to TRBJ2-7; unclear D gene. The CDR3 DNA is TGTGCCAGCAGCTTAGATTGGGCTACCTACTACGAGCAGTACTTC. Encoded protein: CASSLDWATYYEQYF.